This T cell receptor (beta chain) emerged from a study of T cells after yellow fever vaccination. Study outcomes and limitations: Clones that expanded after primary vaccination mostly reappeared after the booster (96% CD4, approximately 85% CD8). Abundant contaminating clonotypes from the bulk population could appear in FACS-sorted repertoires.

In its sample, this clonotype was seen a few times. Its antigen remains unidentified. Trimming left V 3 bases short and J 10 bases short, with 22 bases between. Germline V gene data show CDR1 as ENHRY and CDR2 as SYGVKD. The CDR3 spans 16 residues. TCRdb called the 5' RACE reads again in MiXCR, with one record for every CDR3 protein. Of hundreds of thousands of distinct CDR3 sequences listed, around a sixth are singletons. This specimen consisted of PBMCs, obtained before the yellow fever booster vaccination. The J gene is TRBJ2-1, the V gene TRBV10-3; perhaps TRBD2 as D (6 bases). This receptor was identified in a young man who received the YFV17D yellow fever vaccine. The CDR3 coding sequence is TGTGCCATCAGTGAAATGGGCGGGGCTGTCTCGGCGGAGCAGTTCTTC. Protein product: CAISEMGGAVSAEQFF.